What follows are 14 T cell receptor beta chains derived from one specimen sequenced in a study of response to subunit inactivated influenza vaccine. Each CDR3 protein gets one entry after TCRdb re-called the RT-PCR reads with MiXCR. The repertoire holds about 650,000 distinct CDR3 sequences, with 12% to 15% as singletons. This specimen consisted of PBMCs from blood, obtained around 14 days before vaccination. The receptors were sampled from a man aged 50-60 years who received an inactivated influenza vaccine.

CDR3 loop: CASSQDHRGSSYEQYF. CDR3 sequence (DNA): TGTGCCAGCAGCCAAGATCACAGGGGCAGCTCCTACGAGCAGTACTTC. The rearrangement uses TRBV4-2 and TRBJ2-7; TRBD1 agrees at 7 bases. V lost 0 bases and J lost 0; bases outside the gene matches: 5. This CDR3 is built from 16 residues. Germline V lookup: CDR1 LGHNA, CDR2 YNFKEQ.

This clonotype was seen at least ten times. The chain joins TRBV12-3 or TRBV12-4 to TRBJ2-1; D is perhaps TRBD2 (6 bases). The length of the CDR3 is 15 residues. Trimming pared 3 bases from V and 4 bases from J, leaving 13 bases between. CDR3 protein: CASSFSGSVYNEQFF. CDR3 nucleotides: TGTGCCAGCAGTTTTTCCGGGAGTGTTTACAATGAGCAGTTCTTC.

The chain carries TRBV5-1 and TRBJ2-7; 14 nucleotides match TRBD2. Per germline, CDR1 SGHRS and CDR2 YFSETQ. CDR3 length: 18 residues. V trimming: 3 bases; J trimming: 2 bases; junction bases outside the gene matches: 10. The CDR3 is CASSYSGLAGGRTYEQYF. Written as DNA, the CDR3 is TGCGCCAGCAGCTACTCAGGACTAGCGGGGGGCAGGACCTACGAGCAGTACTTC.

The rearrangement links TRBV7-9 to TRBJ1-6; D not certain. The V end lost 3 bases, the J end lost 10 bases, and 13 bases lay between the germline ends. CDR3 size: 14 residues. CDR1 is SEHNR and CDR2 is FQNEAQ in the germline V gene (reference sequence). The CDR3 sequence is CASSFGVLESPLHF. DNA for the CDR3: TGTGCCAGCAGCTTTGGAGTTTTAGAATCACCCCTCCACTTT.

This clonotype was counted a few times. The rearrangement uses TRBV9 and TRBJ2-1; D gene unclear. CDR3 size: 14 residues. V lost 0 bases to trimming and J lost 6 bases, with 10 bases between them. Per the germline V gene, CDR1 is SGDLS and CDR2 is YYNGEE. CDR3 loop: CASSVGGLINEQFF. The CDR3 nucleotides are TGTGCCAGCAGCGTAGGTGGGCTGATCAATGAGCAGTTCTTC.

This clonotype was recorded many times. V gene TRBV6-4 combines with J gene TRBJ2-7, with TRBD1 as a possible D gene (6 bases). This CDR3 has 15 residues. Trimming shortened V by 6 bases and J by 0 bases, and 15 bases separated the two germline ends. Germline assignment: CDR1 MRHNA and CDR2 SNTAGT. CDR3 sequence reads: CASRFPGHNSYEQYF. The CDR3 nucleotides read TGTGCCAGCAGATTCCCGGGACACAACTCCTACGAGCAGTACTTC.

As regards this clonotype: A much larger clone differs from this one at a single base, so this may be a read error. The chain employs TRBV12-3 or TRBV12-4 and TRBJ2-1; D perhaps matches TRBD1 (6 bases). The CDR3 extends over 12 amino acids. The CDR3 DNA reads as TGTGCCGCAGCACAGGGTTACAATGAGCAGCTCTTC. This translates into CAAAQGYNEQLF.

The rearrangement links TRBV29-1 to TRBJ1-2; D unclear. Germline loops: CDR1 SQVTM, CDR2 ANQGSEA. The V end lost 2 bases, the J end lost 7 bases, and 11 bases lay between the germline ends. This CDR3 has 12 amino acids. The CDR3, as DNA: TGCAGCGTTGAACACCGGCGGGGTGGCTACACCTTC. This translates into CSVEHRRGGYTF.

This clonotype was found a few times. The gene calls are TRBV7-9 and TRBJ2-7; D is perhaps TRBD1 (6 bases). This CDR3 is built from 16 residues. Per germline, CDR1 SEHNR and CDR2 FQNEAQ (reference sequence). Trimming removed 1 base at V and 4 bases at J, with 17 bases between. The CDR3 nucleotides read TGTGCCAGCAGCTTAGAGATCTCCGGGACACGTTACGAGCAGTACTTC. This encodes CASSLEISGTRYEQYF.

The chain couples TRBV29-1 to TRBJ2-5; 8 bases are shared with TRBD2. CDR3 size: 15 residues. With 6 bases clipped from V and 1 base from J, the junction kept 10 bases outside the gene matches. Germline CDR1 and CDR2: SQVTM and ANQGSEA. CDR3 sequence (DNA): TGCAGCGTAGCACCGGGACTAGGCCTCCAAGAGACCCAGTACTTC. As protein: CSVAPGLGLQETQYF.

The CDR3 DNA reads TGCGCCAGCAGCTTGGCGGAGTGGGGCCCAGATACGCAGTATTTT. This codes for CASSLAEWGPDTQYF. The V and J genes are TRBV5-1 and TRBJ2-3; perhaps TRBD1 as D (5 bases). Trimming cost V 0 bases and J 4 bases, with 12 bases left between them. The CDR3 runs 15 residues. Germline lookup yields CDR1 SGHRS and CDR2 YFSETQ. The entire variable domain, with the rest obtained from reference TRBV5-1 and TRBJ2-3, is as follows: KAGVTQTPRYLIKTRGQQVTLSCSPISGHRSVSWYQQTPGQGLQFLFEYFSETQRNKGNFPGRFSGRQFSNSRSEMNVSTLELGDSALYLCASSLAEWGPDTQYFGPGTRLTVL.

This chain uses TRBV7-2 with TRBJ1-1; TRBD1 might be the D (5 bases). The CDR3 extends over 17 amino acids. V lost 6 bases and J 4 bases, leaving 24 bases between the germline ends. Per germline, CDR1 SGHTA and CDR2 FQGNSA. CDR3 in DNA: TGTGCCAGCAGTCCTTACGGCCGGGGCAGAACGGGCACTGAAGCTTTCTTT. Its protein is CASSPYGRGRTGTEAFF.

This chain joins TRBV20-1 and TRBJ2-4, with D unclear. V lost 6 bases to trimming and J lost 0 bases, with 9 bases between them. The CDR3 length is 13 residues. Germline lookup yields CDR1 DFQATT and CDR2 SNEGSKA (reference sequence). DNA for the CDR3: TGCAGTGCCGAGAACCTAGCCAAAAACATTCAGTACTTC. Protein sequence: CSAENLAKNIQYF.

This clonotype has just a few counts. The V and J genes are TRBV30 and TRBJ2-1, with D possibly being TRBD2 (5 bases). This CDR3 region has 12 residues. Germline CDR1 reads GTSNPN; CDR2 reads SVGIG (reference sequence). Trimming took off 0 bases at V and 9 bases at J, with 9 bases between the two ends. CDR3 sequence (DNA): TGTGCCTGGAGTGTTGGAGGCGCTGAGCAGTTCTTC. This translates into CAWSVGGAEQFF.